This T cell receptor beta chain was documented in a study of blood T cell repertoires in COVID-19. About the study: In each case, the material was cDNA or gDNA derived from T cells, B-cell-depleted T cells, or PBMCs.

The CDR3 is made up of 14 amino acids. Germline CDR1 and CDR2: SGHRS and YFSETQ. Trimming stripped 4 bases from V and 7 bases from J, with 17 bases between. Assay used: immunoSEQ multiplex PCR; TCRdb lists only in-frame clones, some missing. The sample holds approximately 120,000 clones, 84% seen once. The rearrangement links TRBV5-1 to TRBJ1-1, with D perhaps TRBD1 (5 bases). The sequenced sample was peripheral blood. The TCR sequence derives from a human donor in a cohort sampled during active COVID-19. The chain's CDR3 is CASSASTEVREAFF. The CDR3, as DNA: TGCGCCAGCAGCGCCTCGACAGAGGTTCGTGAAGCTTTCTTT.